This T cell receptor (beta chain) emerged from a study of CD8 T cells in ankylosing spondylitis. Overall study results and limits: Characteristic of ankylosing spondylitis blood, it appeared, was a TCR beta motif comprising several highly homologous variants.

CDR1 is SGHRS and CDR2 is YFSETQ in the germline V gene. This CDR3 comprises 14 residues. V shed 0 bases and J shed 5 bases, with 11 bases lying between them. In the case of this clonotype: No antigen is known for it.

TCRdb used MiXCR to reprocess the 5' RACE reads, holding one entry per CDR3 protein. The repertoire holds roughly 440,000 distinct CDR3 sequences, with 17% as singletons. V is TRBV5-1 and J is TRBJ2-5; D may match TRBD1 or TRBD2 (5 bases each). The sequenced sample consisted of blood, either unsorted or a sorted T cell fraction (not recorded which). This receptor was obtained from a male donor with ankylosing spondylitis. CDR3 amino acids: CASSLGRDGETQYF. The CDR3 DNA reads as TGCGCCAGCAGCTTGGGACGGGACGGGGAGACCCAGTACTTC.